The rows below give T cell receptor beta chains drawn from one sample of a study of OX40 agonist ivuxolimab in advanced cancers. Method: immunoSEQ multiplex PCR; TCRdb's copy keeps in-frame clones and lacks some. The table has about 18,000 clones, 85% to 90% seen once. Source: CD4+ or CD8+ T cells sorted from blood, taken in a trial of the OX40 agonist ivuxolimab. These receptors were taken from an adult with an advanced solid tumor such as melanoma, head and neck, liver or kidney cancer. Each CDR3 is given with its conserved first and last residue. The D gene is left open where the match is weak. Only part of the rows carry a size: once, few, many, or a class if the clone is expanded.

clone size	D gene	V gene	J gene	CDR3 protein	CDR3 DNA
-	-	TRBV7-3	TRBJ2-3	CASSLTSGYSDTQYF	TGTGCCAGCAGCTTAACTAGCGGCTATTCAGATACGCAGTATTTT
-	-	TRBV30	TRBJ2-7	CAFTGYINYEQYF	TGTGCCTTTACAGGGTACATAAACTACGAGCAGTACTTC
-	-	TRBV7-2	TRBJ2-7	CASSAEESYEQYF	TGTGCCAGCAGCGCAGAGGAGAGCTACGAGCAGTACTTC
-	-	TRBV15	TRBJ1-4	CATRGDGEEKLFF	TGTGCCACCAGAGGCGACGGGGAGGAAAAACTGTTTTTT
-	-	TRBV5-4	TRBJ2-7	CASSLDDLPYEQYF	TGTGCCAGCAGCTTGGACGACCTCCCCTACGAGCAGTACTTC
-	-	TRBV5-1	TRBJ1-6	CASSLLDRDSPLHF	TGCGCCAGCAGCTTGCTCGATAGGGATTCACCCCTCCACTTT
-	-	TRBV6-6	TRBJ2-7	CASSPRLAYEQYF	TGTGCCAGCAGTCCCCGACTAGCCTACGAGCAGTACTTC
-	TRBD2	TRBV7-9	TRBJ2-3	CASSLKTSGDYTYTQYF	TGTGCCAGCAGCTTAAAGACTAGCGGGGACTACACATATACGCAGTATTTT
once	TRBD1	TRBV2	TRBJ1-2	CASSEAGQGNGYGYTF	TGTGCCAGCAGTGAAGCGGGACAGGGGAACGGCTATGGCTACACCTTC
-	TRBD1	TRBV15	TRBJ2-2	CATSRERTGRTGELFF	TGTGCCACCAGCAGAGAAAGGACAGGGAGGACCGGGGAGCTGTTTTTT
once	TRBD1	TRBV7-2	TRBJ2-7	CASSQGQGTYEQYF	TGCGCCAGCAGCCAGGGACAGGGGACTTACGAGCAGTACTTC
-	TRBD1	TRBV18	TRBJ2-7	CASSPRDRAYEQYF	TGTGCCAGCTCACCCCGGGACAGGGCCTACGAGCAGTACTTC
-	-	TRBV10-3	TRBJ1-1	CAINEGGFEAFF	TGTGCCATCAACGAGGGGGGATTTGAAGCTTTCTTT
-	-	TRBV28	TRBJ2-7	CASSLSVSYEQYF	TGTGCCAGCAGTTTATCAGTCTCCTACGAGCAGTACTTC
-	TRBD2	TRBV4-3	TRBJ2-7	CASSQALAGAYEQYF	TGCGCCAGCAGCCAGGCACTAGCGGGGGCTTACGAGCAGTACTTC
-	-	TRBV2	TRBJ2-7	CASTLSYEQYF	TGTGCCAGCACCTTGTCCTACGAGCAGTACTTC
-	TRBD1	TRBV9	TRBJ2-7	CASSNTHDRAPYEQYF	TGTGCCAGCAGCAACACACATGACAGGGCCCCCTACGAGCAGTACTTC
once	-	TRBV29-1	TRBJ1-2	CSVDFAGVGFGYTF	TGCAGCGTTGATTTTGCAGGAGTCGGGTTTGGCTACACCTTC
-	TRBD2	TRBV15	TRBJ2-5	CATSRDAGGGETQYF	TGTGCCACCAGCAGAGATGCCGGGGGAGGGGAGACCCAGTACTTC
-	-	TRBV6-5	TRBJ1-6	CASSYGVNSPLHF	TGTGCCAGCAGTTATGGAGTAAATTCACCCCTCCACTTT
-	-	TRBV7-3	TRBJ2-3	CASRGGGDTDTQYF	TGTGCCAGCCGAGGGGGAGGAGACACAGATACGCAGTATTTT
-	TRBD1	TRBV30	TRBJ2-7	CASDRVGEQYF	TGTGCCTCAGACAGGGTCGGCGAGCAGTACTTC
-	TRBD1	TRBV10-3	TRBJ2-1	CAITPTGYNEQFF	TGTGCCATCACTCCGACAGGGTATAATGAGCAGTTCTTC
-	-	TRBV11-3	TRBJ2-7	CASSTPQGPTSYEQYF	TGTGCCAGCAGCACCCCTCAGGGGCCAACCTCCTACGAGCAGTACTTC
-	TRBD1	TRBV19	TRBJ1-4	CARNRGGEKLFF	TGTGCCAGAAACAGGGGCGGCGAAAAACTGTTTTTT
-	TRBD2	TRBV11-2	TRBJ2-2	CASSPGRDTGELFF	TGTGCCAGCAGCCCCGGGAGGGACACCGGGGAGCTGTTTTTT
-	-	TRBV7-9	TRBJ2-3	CASRLRLDTQYF	TGTGCCAGCAGGCTCAGACTGGATACGCAGTATTTT
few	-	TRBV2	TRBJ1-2	CASSEPDPDYGYTF	TGTGCCAGCAGTGAACCTGACCCAGACTATGGCTACACCTTC
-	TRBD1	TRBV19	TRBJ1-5	CASSLLGQGNQPQHF	TGTGCCAGTAGTCTGCTGGGACAGGGCAATCAGCCCCAGCATTTT
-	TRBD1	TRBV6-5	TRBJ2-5	CASRQGAQETQYF	TGTGCCAGCAGACAGGGGGCTCAAGAGACCCAGTACTTC
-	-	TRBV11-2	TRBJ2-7	CASSLGVGRAYEQYF	TGTGCCAGCAGCTTAGGGGTTGGGCGAGCCTACGAGCAGTACTTC
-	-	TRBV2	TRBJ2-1	CASPRDFSSYNEQFF	TGTGCCAGCCCCCGGGACTTCAGCTCCTACAATGAGCAGTTCTTC
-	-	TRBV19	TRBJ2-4	CATPHEGENIQYF	TGTGCCACCCCCCATGAGGGGGAAAACATTCAGTACTTC
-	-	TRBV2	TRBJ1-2	CASSDIRDAYGYTF	TGTGCCAGCAGTGACATCCGGGACGCCTATGGCTACACCTTC
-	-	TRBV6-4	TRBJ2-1	CASSDGGGGAYNEQFF	TGTGCCAGCAGTGACGGGGGCGGGGGAGCCTACAATGAGCAGTTCTTC
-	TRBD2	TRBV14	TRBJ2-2	CASSQVGLQNTGELFF	TGTGCCAGCAGCCAGGTGGGACTACAAAACACCGGGGAGCTGTTTTTT
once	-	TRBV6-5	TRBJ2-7	CASSYSKRLYEQYF	TGTGCCAGCAGTTACTCGAAGCGGTTATACGAGCAGTACTTC
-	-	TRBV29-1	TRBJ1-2	CSVEGREGLWSGYTF	TGCAGCGTTGAGGGCAGGGAGGGTTTATGGTCTGGCTACACCTTC
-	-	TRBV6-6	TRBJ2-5	CASSYSFSGAETTQYF	TGTGCCAGCAGTTACTCATTTTCTGGCGCCGAGACGACCCAGTACTTC
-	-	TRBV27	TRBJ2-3	CASSSGTDTQYF	TGTGCCAGCAGTTCTGGCACAGATACGCAGTATTTT
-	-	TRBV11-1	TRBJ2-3	CASSLGGSTDTQYF	TGTGCCAGCAGCTTAGGGGGCAGCACAGATACGCAGTATTTT
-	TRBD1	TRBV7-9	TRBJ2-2	CASRDRENTGELFF	TGTGCCAGCAGGGACAGGGAGAACACCGGGGAGCTGTTTTTT
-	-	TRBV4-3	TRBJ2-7	CASSQAGGRTYEQYF	TGCGCCAGCAGCCAAGCGGGGGGCCGGACCTACGAGCAGTACTTC
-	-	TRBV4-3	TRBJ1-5	CASSQDNTADQPQHF	TGCGCCAGCAGCCAAGATAATACAGCAGATCAGCCCCAGCATTTT
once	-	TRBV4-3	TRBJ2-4	CASSQGSPQLAKNIQYF	TGCGCCAGCAGCCAAGGATCCCCACAACTAGCCAAAAACATTCAGTACTTC
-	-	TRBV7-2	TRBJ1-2	CASSLEVSLLYGYTF	TGTGCCAGCAGCTTAGAAGTCAGCCTCCTCTATGGCTACACCTTC
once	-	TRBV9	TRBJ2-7	CASSVEGGDEQYF	TGTGCCAGCAGCGTAGAGGGAGGTGACGAGCAGTACTTC
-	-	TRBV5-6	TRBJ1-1	CASSQTLNTEAFF	TGTGCCAGCAGCCAGACACTGAACACTGAAGCTTTCTTT
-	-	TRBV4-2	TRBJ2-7	CASSLALAKTYEQYF	TGTGCCAGCAGCCTAGCTCTAGCGAAAACCTACGAGCAGTACTTC
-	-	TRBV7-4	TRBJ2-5	CASSLEGHYQETQYF	TGTGCCAGCAGCTTAGAGGGACACTACCAAGAGACCCAGTACTTC
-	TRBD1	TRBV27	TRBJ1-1	CASSSPGQGLLEAFF	TGTGCCAGCAGTTCACCGGGACAGGGATTATTGGAAGCTTTCTTT